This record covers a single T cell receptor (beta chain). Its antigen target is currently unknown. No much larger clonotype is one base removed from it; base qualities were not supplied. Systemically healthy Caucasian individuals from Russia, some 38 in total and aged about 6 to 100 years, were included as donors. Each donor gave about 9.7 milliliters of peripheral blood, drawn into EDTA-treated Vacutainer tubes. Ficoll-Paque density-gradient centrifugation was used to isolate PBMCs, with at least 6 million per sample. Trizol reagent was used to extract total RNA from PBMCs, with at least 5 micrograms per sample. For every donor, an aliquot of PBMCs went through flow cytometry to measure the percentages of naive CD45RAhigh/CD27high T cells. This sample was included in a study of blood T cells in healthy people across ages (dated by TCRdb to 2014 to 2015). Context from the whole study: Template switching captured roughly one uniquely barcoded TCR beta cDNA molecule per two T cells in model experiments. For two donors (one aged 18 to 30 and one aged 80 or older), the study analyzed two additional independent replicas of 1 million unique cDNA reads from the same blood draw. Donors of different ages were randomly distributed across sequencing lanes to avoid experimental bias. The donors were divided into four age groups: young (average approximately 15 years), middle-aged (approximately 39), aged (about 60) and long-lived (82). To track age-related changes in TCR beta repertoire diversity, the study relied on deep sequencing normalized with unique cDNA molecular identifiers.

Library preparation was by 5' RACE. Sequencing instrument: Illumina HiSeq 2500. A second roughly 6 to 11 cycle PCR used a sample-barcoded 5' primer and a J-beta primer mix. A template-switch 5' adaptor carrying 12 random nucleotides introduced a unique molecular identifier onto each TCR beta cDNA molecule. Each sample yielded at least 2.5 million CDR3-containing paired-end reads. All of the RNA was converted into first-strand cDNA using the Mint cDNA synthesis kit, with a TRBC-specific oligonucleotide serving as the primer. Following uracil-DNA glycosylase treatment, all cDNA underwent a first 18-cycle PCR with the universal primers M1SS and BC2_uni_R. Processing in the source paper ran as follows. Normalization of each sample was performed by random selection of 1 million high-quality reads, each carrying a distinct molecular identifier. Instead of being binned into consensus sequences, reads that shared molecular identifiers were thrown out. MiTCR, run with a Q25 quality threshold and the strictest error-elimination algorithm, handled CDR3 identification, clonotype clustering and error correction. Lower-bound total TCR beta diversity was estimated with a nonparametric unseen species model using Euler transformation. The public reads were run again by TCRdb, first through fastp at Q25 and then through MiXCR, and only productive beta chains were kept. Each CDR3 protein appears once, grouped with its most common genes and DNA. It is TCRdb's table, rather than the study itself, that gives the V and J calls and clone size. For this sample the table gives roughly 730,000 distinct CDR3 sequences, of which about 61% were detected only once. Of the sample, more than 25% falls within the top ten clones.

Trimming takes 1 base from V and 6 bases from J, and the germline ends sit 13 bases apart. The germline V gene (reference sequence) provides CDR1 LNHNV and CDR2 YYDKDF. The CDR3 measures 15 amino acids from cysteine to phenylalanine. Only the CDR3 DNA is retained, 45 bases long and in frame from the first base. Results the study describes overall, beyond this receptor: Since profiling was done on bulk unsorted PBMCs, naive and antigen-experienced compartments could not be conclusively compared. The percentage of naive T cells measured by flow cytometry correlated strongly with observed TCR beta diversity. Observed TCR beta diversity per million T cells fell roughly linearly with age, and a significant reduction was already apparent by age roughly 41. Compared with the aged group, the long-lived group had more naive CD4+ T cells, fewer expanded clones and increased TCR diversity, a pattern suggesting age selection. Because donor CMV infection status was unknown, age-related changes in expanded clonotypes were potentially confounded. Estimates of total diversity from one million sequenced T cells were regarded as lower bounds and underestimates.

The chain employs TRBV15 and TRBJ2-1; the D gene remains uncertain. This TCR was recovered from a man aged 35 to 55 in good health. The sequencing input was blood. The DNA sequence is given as TGTGCCACCAGCAGAGGGCTAGGCCTGGCCAATGAGCAGTTCTTC. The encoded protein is CATSRGLGLANEQFF.